The 8 T cell receptor beta chains below were found in one sample sequenced in a study of blood T cell repertoires in COVID-19. TCRdb's copy holds only in-frame clones and misses some; the assay was immunoSEQ multiplex PCR. Of over 200,000 clones listed, about 84% are singletons. The specimen was PBMCs or T cells enriched from blood (not recorded which). The source of these receptors is a man aged 55 to 70 who had recovered from COVID-19.

The rearrangement uses TRBV28 and TRBJ1-5, with 10 bases matching TRBD1. Unmatched junction bases numbered 10, after V lost 1 base and J lost 7 bases. The germline V gene has CDR1 MDHEN and CDR2 SYDVKM. The CDR3 is made up of 17 amino acids. The CDR3 protein is CASSLSGGQGQGQPQHF. The CDR3 nucleotides read TGTGCCAGCAGTTTATCCGGGGGACAGGGGCAAGGGCAGCCCCAGCATTTT.

The chain links TRBV12-2 to TRBJ2-7; the table's D call, TRBD2, was not checked against the DNA. TRBV12-2 is classified as a pseudogene. The CDR3 runs to 16 residues. CDR3 amino acids: CASRLATHPSGEEQYF. The CDR3 region has the DNA TGTGCAAGTCGCTTAGCCACCCATCCTAGCGGGGAAGAGCAGTACTTC.

Of note for this clone: A much larger clone differs from this one at a single base, so this may be a read error. The rearrangement uses TRBV7-2 and TRBJ1-2; the match to TRBD1 covers 7 bases. This CDR3 is built from 13 residues. Losses at the gene ends were 5 bases for V and 2 bases for J; bases not matched to a gene: 2. CDR1 is SGHTA, CDR2 FQGNSA, per germline. The CDR3 nucleotides are TGTGCCAGCAGCCCGGGACAGAACTATGGCTACACCTTC. Its protein is CASSPGQNYGYTF.

J is TRBJ2-5 and V is TRBV15; D is perhaps TRBD1 (6 bases). V was clipped by 2 bases and J by 2 bases, with 12 bases between them. The CDR3 is 15 amino acids. Germline-derived CDR1 and CDR2 are LNHNV and YYDKDF (reference sequence). CDR3 loop: CATSRLDRTQETQYF. The CDR3 DNA reads TGTGCCACCAGCAGATTAGACAGGACGCAAGAGACCCAGTACTTC.

The chain links TRBV7-2 to TRBJ1-2; perhaps TRBD1 as D (5 bases). The V end lost 0 bases, the J end lost 4 bases, and 15 bases lay between the germline ends. Germline-derived CDR1 and CDR2 are SGHTA and FQGNSA. The CDR3 contains 16 residues. Written as DNA, the CDR3 is TGTGCCAGCAGCTTAGCAGGCGGGGCGGTGGGCTATGGCTACACCTTC. Its translation is CASSLAGGAVGYGYTF.

The chain joins TRBV30 to TRBJ1-6, with D perhaps matching TRBD1 (6 bases). Trimming took 6 bases from V and 7 from J, leaving 22 bases between them. The CDR3 totals 16 residues. CDR1 GTSNPN and CDR2 SVGIG come from the germline V gene (reference sequence). The CDR3 DNA reads as TGTGCCTGCCGGATCTTTAACCAAAGGGGGAATTCACCCCTCCACTTT. This sequence encodes CACRIFNQRGNSPLHF.

The chain is built from TRBV9 and TRBJ1-1; weak D call: TRBD1 (5 bases). Per germline, CDR1 SGDLS and CDR2 YYNGEE. The CDR3 length is 15 residues. Trimming left V 4 bases short and J 4 bases short, with 17 bases between. The chain's CDR3 is CASSPGGARSTEAFF. DNA for the CDR3: TGTGCCAGCAGCCCCGGCGGGGCGCGTAGCACTGAAGCTTTCTTT.

About this clone: Other DNA sequences in this specimen translate into the identical CDR3. The chain joins TRBV12-3 or TRBV12-4 to TRBJ1-1; perhaps TRBD1 as D (6 bases). The CDR3 is made up of 13 amino acids. V lost 5 bases, J lost 1 base, and 8 bases lay in between. The CDR3 DNA reads TGTGCCAGCAGTAAACAGGGGAACACTGAAGCTTTCTTT. Protein product: CASSKQGNTEAFF.